Each of the 32 T cell receptor beta chains below was sequenced from the same sample in a study of CXCR3-negative and CXCR3-positive naive CD8 T cells. General study results and limits: Naive cells with CXCR3 showed TRB CDR3s that were more hydrophobic than those in CXCR3-negative naive cells.

Their recognized antigens are unknown. TRB cDNA libraries were made by UMI-labeled 5' RACE. TCRdb reworked the 5' RACE reads into one entry per CDR3 protein, no DNA. This table holds 130,000 to 150,000 distinct CDR3 sequences. The sequenced sample consisted of naive CXCR3+ CD8+ T cells from blood. Subset meaning: CD45RO-CCR7+CD27+CD95- naive CD8+ T cells expressing CXCR3 (TNR3+). All receptors come from a human donor in good health. Some clones in this sample may be carry-over from other donors' samples.

The chain carries TRBV5-1 and TRBJ2-1; the D call from TCRdb, TRBD1, cannot be confirmed without DNA. The CDR3 consists of 15 residues. Germline CDR1 is SGHRS and CDR2 is YFSETQ. CDR3: CASSTGTGGYNEQFF. The entire variable domain, with the rest obtained from reference TRBV5-1 and TRBJ2-1, is as follows: KAGVTQTPRYLIKTRGQQVTLSCSPISGHRSVSWYQQTPGQGLQFLFEYFSETQRNKGNFPGRFSGRQFSNSRSEMNVSTLELGDSALYLCASSTGTGGYNEQFFGPGTRLTVL.

The chain is built from TRBV28 and TRBJ2-1; lacking DNA, the TRBD2 call made by TCRdb goes unchecked. This CDR3 has 17 residues. Germline V gene sequence: CDR1 MDHEN, CDR2 SYDVKM. This chain's CDR3 is CASSMTSGGSSYNEQFF.

V usage is TRBV29-1 and J usage is TRBJ2-2; the D call from TCRdb, TRBD1, cannot be confirmed without DNA. The CDR3 sequence is 13 residues long. Germline lookup yields CDR1 SQVTM and CDR2 ANQGSEA. The CDR3: CSVGTPNTGELFF.

V and J are TRBV28 and TRBJ2-7. This CDR3 region has 13 residues. Per the germline V gene, CDR1 is MDHEN and CDR2 is SYDVKM. The CDR3 reads CASSWEKSYEQYF.

This rearrangement joins TRBV28 to TRBJ2-7; TCRdb calls TRBD2, which cannot be checked without DNA. Germline CDR1 and CDR2: MDHEN and SYDVKM. The CDR3 consists of 14 residues. CDR3 in amino acids: CASSSTRGLNEQYF.

The rearrangement links TRBV20-1 to TRBJ2-7; TCRdb lists TRBD1, though no DNA is available to test this call. CDR3 length equals 13 residues. Germline V CDR1 and CDR2: DFQATT, SNEGSKA (reference sequence). This CDR3 is CSARTSGQGWLYF.

CDR3 sequence: CASSLDPGVGDEQFF. The rearrangement joins TRBV28 to TRBJ2-1; with no DNA, the TCRdb D assignment of TRBD1 cannot be verified. Germline lookup yields CDR1 MDHEN and CDR2 SYDVKM. The CDR3 totals 15 residues. The full variable domain, with the rest looked up from reference TRBV28 and TRBJ2-1, is DVKVTQSSRYLVKRTGEKVFLECVQDMDHENMFWYRQDPGLGLRLIYFSYDVKMKEKGDIPEGYSVSREKKERFSLILESASTNQTSMYLCASSLDPGVGDEQFFGPGTRLTVL.

Here the CDR3 reads CASSVESGGATDTQYF. The V and J genes are TRBV9 and TRBJ2-3; TCRdb reports TRBD2, a call that lacks DNA to check it against. Germline V CDR1 and CDR2: SGDLS, YYNGEE. The CDR3 is 16 amino acids. The full variable domain, completed using reference TRBV9 and TRBJ2-3, is DSGVTQTPKHLITATGQRVTLRCSPRSGDLSVYWYQQSLDQGLQFLIQYYNGEERAKGNILERFSAQQFPDLHSELNLSSLELGDSALYFCASSVESGGATDTQYFGPGTRLTVL.

V and J are TRBV12-3 or TRBV12-4 and TRBJ2-2; checking the TCRdb D call of TRBD1 is not possible without DNA. The CDR3 totals 16 residues. CDR3 residues: CASSSGTGGFYGELFF.

The V gene is TRBV7-9, the J gene TRBJ1-1; there is no DNA to check the TCRdb D call of TRBD1. Per the germline V gene, CDR1 is SEHNR and CDR2 is FQNEAQ (reference sequence). The CDR3 is made up of 14 amino acids. Here the CDR3 reads CASSQPGQGLEAFF.

The CDR3 protein is CASSQDQSGLLSYEQYF. The chain couples TRBV4-2 to TRBJ2-7; TCRdb's D gene call, TRBD2, goes unchecked for lack of DNA. The length of the CDR3 is 17 residues. In germline, CDR1 is LGHNA, CDR2 YNFKEQ.

The V call is TRBV12-3 or TRBV12-4, the J call TRBJ1-5; TCRdb names TRBD1, which stays unverified in the absence of DNA. CDR3 size: 14 residues. The CDR3 loop reads CASSPTASNQPQHF.

The chain is built from TRBV20-1 and TRBJ2-3; TCRdb designates TRBD2, a call that cannot be tested without DNA. Germline CDR1 DFQATT, CDR2 SNEGSKA (reference sequence). The CDR3 runs to 15 residues. Here the CDR3 reads CSARKSGRHTDTQYF.

The chain carries TRBV6-5 and TRBJ1-6. Per the germline V gene, CDR1 is MNHEY and CDR2 is SVGAGI. CDR3 length equals 13 residues. The CDR3 loop is CASSYSGNSPLHF.

V and J are TRBV5-1 and TRBJ1-1. Germline assignment: CDR1 SGHRS and CDR2 YFSETQ. The CDR3 is made up of 14 amino acids. This CDR3 is CASSWSNLNTEAFF.

The rearrangement uses TRBV20-1 and TRBJ2-1; no DNA is available, so the TRBD2 call from TCRdb remains unchecked. CDR3 size: 14 residues. Per germline, CDR1 DFQATT and CDR2 SNEGSKA (reference sequence). This CDR3 is CSAKLAGGYNEQFF.

The chain carries TRBV21-1 and TRBJ2-7; TCRdb indicates TRBD2, and absent DNA this call remains unverified. TRBV21-1 is termed a pseudogene. The CDR3 has 13 residues. The CDR3: CASSDRWLYEQYF.

The chain couples TRBV14 to TRBJ2-1; TCRdb outputs TRBD2, but without DNA this stays unchecked. CDR1 is SGHDN and CDR2 is FVKESK in the germline V gene. This CDR3 region has 18 residues. The CDR3 sequence is CASSQAPLAGIYLNEQFF.

The chain employs TRBV15 and TRBJ2-7. Per the germline V gene, CDR1 is LNHNV and CDR2 is YYDKDF (reference sequence). The CDR3 covers 14 residues. The CDR3 protein is CATSRDLLLFEQYF. Full variable domain (remainder filled in from reference TRBV15 and TRBJ2-7): DAMVIQNPRYQVTQFGKPVTLSCSQTLNHNVMYWYQQKSSQAPKLLFHYYDKDFNNEADTPDNFQSRRPNTSFCFLDIRSPGLGDTAMYLCATSRDLLLFEQYFGPGTRLTVT.

This sequence joins TRBV20-1 and TRBJ2-2; TCRdb lists TRBD2, though no DNA is available to test this call. The CDR3 contains 16 residues. Germline CDR1 reads DFQATT; CDR2 reads SNEGSKA (reference sequence). CDR3 protein: CSARDVAGGSTGELFF.

The genes are TRBV19 and TRBJ2-1; TCRdb returns TRBD1, unconfirmable since there is no DNA. The CDR3 length is 16 residues. Germline lookup yields CDR1 LNHDA and CDR2 SQIVND (reference sequence). The CDR3: CASSIGGQAGLNEQFF. The variable domain in full, completed from reference TRBV19 and TRBJ2-1, reads DGGITQSPKYLFRKEGQNVTLSCEQNLNHDAMYWYRQDPGQGLRLIYYSQIVNDFQKGDIAEGYSVSREKKESFPLTVTSAQKNPTAFYLCASSIGGQAGLNEQFFGPGTRLTVL.

This chain joins TRBV4-3 and TRBJ2-1; the D call from TCRdb, TRBD2, cannot be confirmed without DNA. The CDR3 length is 16 residues. The V gene's germline CDR1 is LGHNA and CDR2 YSLEER. This CDR3 reads CASSPGLAGDRNEQFF.

The chain employs TRBV4-1 and TRBJ2-1; TCRdb calls TRBD1, which cannot be checked without DNA. Germline CDR1 and CDR2: MGHRA and YSYEKL. This CDR3 spans 16 amino acids. CDR3 amino acids: CASSQDIAGDENEQFF.

The gene calls are TRBV4-1 and TRBJ2-3; TCRdb picks TRBD2, but there is no DNA to check that call. The CDR3 has 15 residues. Germline V CDR1 and CDR2: MGHRA, YSYEKL. This CDR3 reads CASSPRLAVADTQYF.

The chain has TRBV14 and TRBJ2-1. The CDR3 contains 12 residues. Germline CDR1 is SGHDN and CDR2 is FVKESK. The CDR3 reads CASSQERVGQFF.

The chain is built from TRBV28 and TRBJ2-2. CDR1 MDHEN and CDR2 SYDVKM come from the germline V gene. CDR3 length equals 14 residues. The CDR3: CASSLSAIGGELFF.

V gene TRBV29-1 combines with J gene TRBJ2-1. The CDR3 loop spans 15 amino acids. CDR1 is SQVTM, CDR2 ANQGSEA, per germline. The CDR3 loop reads CSVIIGSPSYNEQFF.

The chain combines TRBV2 with TRBJ1-1. In germline, CDR1 is SNHLY, CDR2 FYNNEI. The CDR3 has 14 residues. This CDR3 reads CARSRGGWDTEAFF.

V usage is TRBV7-9 and J usage is TRBJ2-7; TCRdb gives TRBD2 as the D gene, but with no DNA this cannot be confirmed. Germline V CDR1 and CDR2: SEHNR, FQNEAQ (reference sequence). The length of the CDR3 is 16 residues. The CDR3 spells CASSLSHRALGDEQYF.

The rearrangement uses TRBV7-9 and TRBJ2-5; with no DNA, the TCRdb D assignment of TRBD2 cannot be verified. CDR1 SEHNR and CDR2 FQNEAQ come from the germline V gene (reference sequence). This CDR3 spans 20 amino acids. The CDR3 here is CASSPSLREEGFVGQETQYF.

The rearrangement joins TRBV7-3 to TRBJ2-7. Germline V gene data show CDR1 as SGHTA and CDR2 as FQGTGA. The CDR3 is 14 residues long. CDR3 loop: CASSVYRGTYEQYF.

The V gene is TRBV11-3, the J gene TRBJ2-5; lacking DNA, the TRBD2 call made by TCRdb goes unchecked. Germline CDR1 and CDR2: SGHNT and YENEEA. The CDR3 consists of 16 residues. The CDR3 sequence is CASSLEGSGAQETQYF.